A selection of T cell receptor beta chains follows, all from one sample in a study of blood T cell repertoires in COVID-19. Produced via immunoSEQ multiplex PCR; TCRdb's table is partial and in-frame only. Of about 280,000 clones in the sample, 85% to 90% are singletons; the top ten hold over 4%. Source material: PBMCs or T cells enriched from blood (not recorded which). The receptor set was obtained from a woman aged 30 to 39 with acute COVID-19. The CDR3 runs from the conserved cysteine through the conserved F or W. Fields, in order: J gene, D gene, V gene, clone size, CDR3 protein, CDR3 DNA. The D gene is left open where the match is weak. A row's size may be missing; if present it is once, few, many or a size class.

j_call: TRBJ2-2
d_call: TRBD2
v_call: TRBV14
clone_size: few
cdr3_aa: CASSQLSGRASAGELFF
cdr3_nt: TGTGCCAGCAGCCAACTTAGCGGGAGGGCCTCTGCCGGGGAGCTGTTTTTT

j_call: TRBJ2-1
d_call: TRBD2
v_call: TRBV4-1
clone_size: NA
cdr3_aa: CASSQEGLAGGAGRNEQFF
cdr3_nt: TGCGCCAGCAGCCAAGAAGGACTAGCGGGGGGGGCGGGTAGGAATGAGCAGTTCTTC

j_call: TRBJ1-4
d_call: NA
v_call: TRBV2
clone_size: NA
cdr3_aa: CASSPRARTNEKLFF
cdr3_nt: TGTGCCAGCAGCCCCAGGGCTAGAACTAATGAAAAACTGTTTTTT

j_call: TRBJ2-3
d_call: TRBD2
v_call: TRBV27
clone_size: NA
cdr3_aa: CASSLSTTSGPDTQYF
cdr3_nt: TGTGCCAGCAGTTTATCGACGACTAGCGGTCCAGATACGCAGTATTTT

j_call: TRBJ2-7
d_call: NA
v_call: TRBV6-5
clone_size: NA
cdr3_aa: CASSYGGARDEQYF
cdr3_nt: TGTGCCAGCAGTTACGGTGGGGCCCGAGACGAGCAGTACTTC

j_call: TRBJ1-5
d_call: NA
v_call: TRBV2
clone_size: NA
cdr3_aa: CASSEASGMEWDSNQPQHF
cdr3_nt: TGTGCCAGCAGTGAAGCGTCAGGGATGGAGTGGGATAGCAATCAGCCCCAGCATTTT

j_call: TRBJ2-1
d_call: TRBD2
v_call: TRBV28
clone_size: NA
cdr3_aa: CASRLSLAGASNEQFF
cdr3_nt: TGTGCCAGCAGACTGTCACTAGCGGGAGCCTCCAATGAGCAGTTCTTC

j_call: TRBJ2-2
d_call: TRBD2
v_call: TRBV10-2
clone_size: NA
cdr3_aa: CASSDGTTEPTGELFF
cdr3_nt: TGCGCCAGCAGTGACGGGACTACCGAACCCACCGGGGAGCTGTTTTTT

j_call: TRBJ1-3
d_call: NA
v_call: TRBV9
clone_size: NA
cdr3_aa: CASSASGDSGNTIYF
cdr3_nt: TGTGCCAGCAGTGCCTCCGGGGACTCTGGAAACACCATATATTTT

j_call: TRBJ1-2
d_call: NA
v_call: TRBV9
clone_size: once
cdr3_aa: CASSARDTTNYGYTF
cdr3_nt: TGTGCCAGCAGCGCCCGGGACACTACTAACTATGGCTACACCTTC

j_call: TRBJ1-1
d_call: NA
v_call: TRBV28
clone_size: NA
cdr3_aa: CASSLLRQNEAFF
cdr3_nt: TGTGCCAGCAGTTTATTACGACAGAATGAAGCTTTCTTT

j_call: TRBJ2-1
d_call: TRBD2
v_call: TRBV14
clone_size: NA
cdr3_aa: CASSQPTTGTRSPYNEQFF
cdr3_nt: TGTGCCAGCAGCCAACCGACTACCGGGACTAGAAGTCCCTACAATGAGCAGTTCTTC

j_call: TRBJ2-3
d_call: TRBD2
v_call: TRBV18
clone_size: NA
cdr3_aa: CASSPGGLAGVGSSTDTQYF
cdr3_nt: TGTGCCAGCTCACCTGGAGGACTAGCGGGAGTAGGGTCTAGCACAGATACGCAGTATTTT

j_call: TRBJ1-2
d_call: NA
v_call: TRBV4-1
clone_size: NA
cdr3_aa: CASSPTGRGLGYTF
cdr3_nt: TGCGCCAGCAGTCCCACCGGGAGGGGTCTTGGCTACACCTTC

j_call: TRBJ2-6
d_call: NA
v_call: TRBV23-1
clone_size: NA
cdr3_aa: CASSQKRFGGSVSGANVLTF
cdr3_nt: TGCGCCAGCAGTCAAAAGCGTTTTGGGGGGTCTGTTTCTGGGGCCAACGTCCTGACTTTC

j_call: TRBJ1-4
d_call: TRBD1
v_call: TRBV7-2
clone_size: NA
cdr3_aa: CASSSSIRGRYPTNEKLFF
cdr3_nt: TGTGCCAGCAGCTCGTCGATCAGGGGGCGATACCCAACTAATGAAAAACTGTTTTTT

j_call: TRBJ1-5
d_call: NA
v_call: TRBV18
clone_size: NA
cdr3_aa: CATTSGGRDQPQHF
cdr3_nt: TGTGCCACCACAAGCGGGGGACGCGATCAGCCCCAGCATTTT

j_call: TRBJ2-2
d_call: NA
v_call: TRBV24-1
clone_size: NA
cdr3_aa: CATSDFGGSYTGELFF
cdr3_nt: TGTGCCACCAGTGATTTTGGGGGGTCTTACACCGGGGAGCTGTTTTTT

j_call: TRBJ1-3
d_call: NA
v_call: TRBV28
clone_size: NA
cdr3_aa: CASSSGQYSGNTIYF
cdr3_nt: TGTGCCAGCAGTTCTGGACAGTACTCTGGAAACACCATATATTTT

j_call: TRBJ1-4
d_call: TRBD1
v_call: TRBV5-1
clone_size: NA
cdr3_aa: CASSLVTGGGEKLFF
cdr3_nt: TGCGCCAGCAGCTTGGTTACAGGGGGCGGTGAAAAACTGTTTTTT

j_call: TRBJ2-3
d_call: NA
v_call: TRBV28
clone_size: NA
cdr3_aa: CASSVTDRRYDTQYF
cdr3_nt: TGTGCCAGCAGTGTGACAGATCGTCGGTATGATACGCAGTATTTT

j_call: TRBJ2-1
d_call: TRBD1
v_call: TRBV7-9
clone_size: NA
cdr3_aa: CASSSGTGPNEQFF
cdr3_nt: TGTGCCAGCAGCTCGGGGACAGGGCCCAATGAGCAGTTCTTC

j_call: TRBJ2-3
d_call: NA
v_call: TRBV6-5
clone_size: once
cdr3_aa: CASSPSGASTDTQYF
cdr3_nt: TGTGCCAGCAGCCCCAGCGGAGCTAGCACAGATACGCAGTATTTT